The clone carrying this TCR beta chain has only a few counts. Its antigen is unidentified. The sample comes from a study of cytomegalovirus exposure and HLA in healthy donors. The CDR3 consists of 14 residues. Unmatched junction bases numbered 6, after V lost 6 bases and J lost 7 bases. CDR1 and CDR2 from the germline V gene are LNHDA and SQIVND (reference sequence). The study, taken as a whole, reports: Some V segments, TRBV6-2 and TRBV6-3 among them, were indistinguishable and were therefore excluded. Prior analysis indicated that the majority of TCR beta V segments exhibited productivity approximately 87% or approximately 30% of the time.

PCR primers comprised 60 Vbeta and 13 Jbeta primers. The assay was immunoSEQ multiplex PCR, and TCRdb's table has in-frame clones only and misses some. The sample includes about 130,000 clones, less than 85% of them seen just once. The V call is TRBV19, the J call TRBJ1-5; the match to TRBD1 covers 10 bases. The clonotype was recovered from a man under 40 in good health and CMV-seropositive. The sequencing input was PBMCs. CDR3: CASSSTGGEQPQHF. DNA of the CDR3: TGTGCCAGTAGCTCGACAGGGGGCGAGCAGCCCCAGCATTTT.